The 8 T cell receptor beta chains given below trace back to one sample, sequenced in a study of blood T cell repertoires in COVID-19. This table comes from immunoSEQ multiplex PCR, and its TCRdb copy is limited to in-frame clones, with some not included. This table has over 120,000 clones, about 91% appearing once. The sequencing sample was made of peripheral blood. These receptors came from a woman aged 45-65 years with acute or convalescent COVID-19.

This CDR3 is CASAQGRYEQYF. In DNA, the CDR3 is TGTGCCAGCGCACAGGGAAGGTACGAGCAGTACTTC. This chain connects TRBV25-1 to TRBJ2-7; D may be TRBD1 (6 bases). This CDR3 comprises 12 residues. Germline V gene lookup returns CDR1 MGHDK and CDR2 SYGVNS. Trimming stripped 8 bases from V and 4 bases from J, with 12 bases between.

This rearrangement joins TRBV5-4 to TRBJ2-2, with 8 bases matching TRBD1. CDR3 length equals 13 residues. V was clipped by 8 bases and J by 6 bases; unmatched bases: 6. Per germline, CDR1 SGHNT and CDR2 YYREEE (reference sequence). For the CDR3, the DNA is TGTGCCAGTAAAATACAGGGGGCCGGGGAGCTGTTTTTT. Its translation is CASKIQGAGELFF.

The chain has TRBV12-3 or TRBV12-4 and TRBJ2-7; a possible D gene is TRBD1 (6 bases). The V gene lost 4 bases and the J gene lost 5 bases, with 9 bases spanning the gap. The CDR3 extends over 12 amino acids. The CDR3: CASSWAGDEQYF. CDR3 bases: TGTGCCAGCAGTTGGGCAGGGGACGAGCAGTACTTC.

The CDR3 DNA reads TGTGCCAGCAGCCCAGCGGGTGGACGCCCGAATTCACCCCTCCACTTT. Protein sequence: CASSPAGGRPNSPLHF. V is TRBV7-2 and J is TRBJ1-6; D is unclear. Trimming removed 5 bases at V and 7 bases at J, with 18 bases between. The germline V gene encodes CDR1 SGHTA and CDR2 FQGNSA. CDR3 length: 16 amino acids.

The chain couples TRBV6-1 to TRBJ1-6; the match to TRBD1 covers 9 bases. Germline-derived CDR1 and CDR2 are MNHNS and SASEGT. J lost 10 bases, V lost 2 bases, and 9 bases had no gene match. The CDR3 runs to 16 residues. CDR3 sequence (DNA): TGTGCCAGCAGTGAATCCCCGGGACAGGGCGGATCACCCCTCCACTTT. Encoded protein: CASSESPGQGGSPLHF.

V gene TRBV7-3 combines with J gene TRBJ1-3; D is unresolved. The ends were cut back, 1 base at V and 3 bases at J, with 10 bases in the middle. This CDR3 is 15 amino acids long. Germline CDR1 and CDR2: SGHTA and FQGTGA. The CDR3 bases are TGTGCCAGCAGCTTAATTCCAGGAGGTGGAAACACCATATATTTT. Translated, it gives CASSLIPGGGNTIYF.

This clone was counted between two and nine times. The rearrangement joins TRBV2 to TRBJ1-5; TRBD1 matches 7 bases. From germline, CDR1 is SNHLY and CDR2 FYNNEI. This CDR3 has 15 amino acids. V shed 4 bases, J shed 3 bases, and the junction held 6 bases outside the gene matches. CDR3: CASSVEGGHNQPQHF. Here the CDR3 DNA reads TGTGCCAGCAGTGTTGAAGGGGGCCACAATCAGCCCCAGCATTTT.

A word on this clone: In the same sample, other DNA sequences code for this CDR3. The chain uses TRBV11-2 and TRBJ2-3, with 7 positions matching TRBD2. V was clipped by 5 bases and J by 2 bases; unmatched bases: 10. The CDR3 consists of 16 residues. Germline CDR1 is SGHAT and CDR2 is FQNNGV. CDR3 sequence: CASSPQGGAYTDTQYF. The CDR3, as DNA: TGTGCCAGCAGCCCTCAGGGAGGGGCCTACACAGATACGCAGTATTTT.